These T cell receptor beta chains were read from a single sample in a study of response to subunit inactivated influenza vaccine. TCRdb redid the calling of the RT-PCR reads with MiXCR, one entry per CDR3 protein. The data show approximately 170,000 distinct CDR3 sequences, roughly 12% seen once. These data were also filed under a second study, of T cells expressing NK-cell markers.

The starting material was CD8+ T cells sorted from PBMCs, obtained 11 to 12 days after vaccination. These receptors all come from a man aged 50 to 59 who received an inactivated influenza vaccine. The conserved cysteine and the conserved F or W are not part of the CDR3 here.

V: TRBV29-1; CDR3: SVGTGLRRTEAF
V: TRBV12-3/TRBV12-4; CDR3: ASSRTGRNTIY
V: TRBV4-1; CDR3: ASSLRGTEGTGELF
V: TRBV5-6; CDR3: ASHDLAYEQY
V: TRBV19; CDR3: ASSIDVTSGNSEQF
V: TRBV30; CDR3: AWRVGTEAF
V: TRBV4-3; CDR3: ASSQGVPGGPGDTQY
V: TRBV5-1; CDR3: ASSFDLTGTGFNEQF
V: TRBV4-1; CDR3: ASSQDAGDQETQY
V: TRBV4-2; CDR3: ASSQPGTPYEQY
V: TRBV9; CDR3: ASSVEAGGPVYEQY
V: TRBV5-1; CDR3: ASSDTPNEKLF
V: TRBV28; CDR3: ASSLIETQY
V: TRBV7-9; CDR3: ASSMRHRDSGANVLT
V: TRBV4-1; CDR3: ASSQEAGNSPLH
V: TRBV6-2/TRBV6-3; CDR3: ASSYEDGQETQY
V: TRBV27; CDR3: ASSLSRQGNQPQH
V: TRBV11-2; CDR3: ASSLEFSGETQY
V: TRBV28; CDR3: ASSLVRGRSSSYEQY
V: TRBV11-3; CDR3: ASSFPGLAEHNEQF
V: TRBV9; CDR3: ASSGTRDRGVTDTQY
V: TRBV10-1; CDR3: ASSESMWGHPYGYT
V: TRBV6-2/TRBV6-3; CDR3: ASSYTGNEQY
V: TRBV28; CDR3: ASRYTSGGNNEQF
V: TRBV7-6; CDR3: ASSLGEFRGGRETQY
V: TRBV20-1; CDR3: SARHLQGTDYEQY
V: TRBV12-3/TRBV12-4; CDR3: ASSFGQVEAF
V: TRBV4-1; CDR3: ASSPRDTSYEQY
V: TRBV12-3/TRBV12-4; CDR3: ASSDRGLNEKLF
V: TRBV7-8; CDR3: ASRQGPGTGELF
V: TRBV29-1; CDR3: SVEVVAPNEQF
V: TRBV9; CDR3: ASSVGKSSYEQY
V: TRBV5-6; CDR3: ASRSTVLKANVLT
V: TRBV24-1; CDR3: ATSFGGYEQF
V: TRBV20-1; CDR3: SAYPFELGGETQY
V: TRBV6-2/TRBV6-3; CDR3: ASRDSYGYT
V: TRBV27; CDR3: ASSPKDYSTTEQY
V: TRBV6-5; CDR3: ASSYSWRGDTEAF